This T cell receptor (beta chain) was identified during a study of blood T cell repertoires in COVID-19. About the study: Acute-phase and convalescent COVID-19 samples originated in the United States, Italy and Spain. PBMCs, B-cell-depleted T cells, or T cells were the source of the cDNA or gDNA that made up the material.

The CDR3 sequence is 15 residues long. Germline CDR1 ENHRY, CDR2 SYGVKD. V lost 7 bases to trimming and J lost 2 bases, with 17 bases between them. Original data processing: Researchers report that nucleated cell counts were estimated from reference gene primer amplification. TCRdb's copy holds only in-frame clones and misses some; the assay was immunoSEQ multiplex PCR. V, J and clone size reflect that table, while D and trimming were determined from the DNA. The repertoire includes roughly 65,000 clones, around three quarters of them detected once, and 16% sits in the top ten. Sequenced input: peripheral blood. This receptor was taken from a man aged 55-75 years with acute or convalescent COVID-19. V and J are TRBV10-3 and TRBJ1-2; D is perhaps TRBD1 (6 bases). DNA of the CDR3: TGTGCCATCAAGCCCTCGGCGCAGGGGAACTATGGCTACACCTTC. Its protein is CAIKPSAQGNYGYTF.